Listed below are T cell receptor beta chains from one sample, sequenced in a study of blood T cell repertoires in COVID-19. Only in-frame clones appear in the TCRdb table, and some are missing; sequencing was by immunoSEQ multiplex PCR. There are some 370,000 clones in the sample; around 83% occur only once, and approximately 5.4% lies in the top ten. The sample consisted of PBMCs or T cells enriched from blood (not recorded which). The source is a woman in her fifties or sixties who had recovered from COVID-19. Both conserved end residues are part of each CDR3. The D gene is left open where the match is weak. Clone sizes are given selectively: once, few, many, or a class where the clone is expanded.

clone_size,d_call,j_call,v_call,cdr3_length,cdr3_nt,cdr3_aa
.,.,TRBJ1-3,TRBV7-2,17,TGTGCCAGCAGCTTAAATCCCCGGGTCGGCTCTGGAAACACCATATATTTT,CASSLNPRVGSGNTIYF
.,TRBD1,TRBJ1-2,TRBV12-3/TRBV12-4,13,TGTGCCAGCAGTCCTCCGGGACAGGATGTCTACACCTTC,CASSPPGQDVYTF
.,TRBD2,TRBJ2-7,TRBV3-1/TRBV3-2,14,TGTGCCAGCAGCCCCGGGACTAGCTTCTACGAGCAGTACTTC,CASSPGTSFYEQYF
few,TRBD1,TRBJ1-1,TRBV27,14,TGTGCCAGCAGCCCCGACAGGGGGGACACTGAAGCTTTCTTT,CASSPDRGDTEAFF
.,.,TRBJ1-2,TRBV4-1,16,TGCGCCAGCAGCCAACCCTCAGGACTAACTAACTATGGCTACACCTTC,CASSQPSGLTNYGYTF
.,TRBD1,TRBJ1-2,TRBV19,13,TGTGCCAGTAACCAGGACAGGGACTATGGCTACACCTTC,CASNQDRDYGYTF
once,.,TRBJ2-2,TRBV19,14,TGTGCCAGTAGTACAGTTACGAACACCGGGGAGCTGTTTTTT,CASSTVTNTGELFF
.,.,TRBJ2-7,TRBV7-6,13,TGTGCCAGCAGCTTACTCAGGTCGAACGAGCAGTACTTC,CASSLLRSNEQYF
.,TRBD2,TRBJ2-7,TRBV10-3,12,TGTGCCATCAGAAGGGACTATCACGAGCAGTACTTC,CAIRRDYHEQYF
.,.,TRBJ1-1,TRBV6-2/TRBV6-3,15,TGTGCCAGCAGTGAGACACAGGGAACCCCCGGGGCAGCTTTCTTT,CASSETQGTPGAAFF
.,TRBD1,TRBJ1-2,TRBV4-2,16,TGTGCCAGCAGCCAAGAGGGGACGGGACAGGTATATGGCTACACCTTC,CASSQEGTGQVYGYTF
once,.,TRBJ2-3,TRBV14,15,TGTGCCAGCAGCCAAGTTACCAACTTGGCAGATACGCAGTATTTT,CASSQVTNLADTQYF
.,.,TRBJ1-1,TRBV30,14,TGTGCCTGGAGTGGGGGACTGATGAACACTGAAGCTTTCTTT,CAWSGGLMNTEAFF
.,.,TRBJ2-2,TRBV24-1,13,TGTGCCACCAGTGTGCGAGACACCGGGGAGCTGTTTTTT,CATSVRDTGELFF
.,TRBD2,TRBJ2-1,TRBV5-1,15,TGCGCCAGCAGCTTGCAATCGGGAGGCTACAATGAGCAGTTCTTC,CASSLQSGGYNEQFF
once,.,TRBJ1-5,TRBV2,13,TGTGCCAGCAGTGATGGAGGAACCCAGCCCCAGCATTTT,CASSDGGTQPQHF
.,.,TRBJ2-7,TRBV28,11,TGTGCCAGCAGTTCCCCGTACGAGCAGTACTTC,CASSSPYEQYF
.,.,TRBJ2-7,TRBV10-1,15,TGCGCCAGCAGTGAGTCGGAGGGGGCGCGGGGCGAGCAGTACTTC,CASSESEGARGEQYF
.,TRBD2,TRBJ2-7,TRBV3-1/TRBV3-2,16,TGTGCCAGCAGCCAAGATCCCGGGAGGAGGGGCTACGAGCAGTACTTC,CASSQDPGRRGYEQYF
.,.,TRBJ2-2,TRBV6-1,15,TGTGCCAGCAGTTTCGAGGCGTCGAACACCGGGGAGCTGTTTTTT,CASSFEASNTGELFF